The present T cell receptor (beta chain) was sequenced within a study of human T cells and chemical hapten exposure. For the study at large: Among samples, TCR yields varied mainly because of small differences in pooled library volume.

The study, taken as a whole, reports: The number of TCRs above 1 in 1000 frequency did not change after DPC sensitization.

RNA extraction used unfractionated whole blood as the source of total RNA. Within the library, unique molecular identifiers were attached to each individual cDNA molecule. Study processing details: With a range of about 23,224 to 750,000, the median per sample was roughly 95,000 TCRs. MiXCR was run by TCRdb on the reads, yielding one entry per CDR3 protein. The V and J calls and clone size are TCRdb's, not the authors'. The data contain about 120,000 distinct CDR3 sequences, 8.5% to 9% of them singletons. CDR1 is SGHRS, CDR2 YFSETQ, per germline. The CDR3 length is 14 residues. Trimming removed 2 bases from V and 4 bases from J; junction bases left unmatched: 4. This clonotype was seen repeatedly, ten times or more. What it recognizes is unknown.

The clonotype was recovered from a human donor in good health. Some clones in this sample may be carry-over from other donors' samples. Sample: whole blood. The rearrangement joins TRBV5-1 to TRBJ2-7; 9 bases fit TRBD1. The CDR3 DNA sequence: TGCGCCAGCAGCTTAAGGGACAGGGCATACGAGCAGTACTTC. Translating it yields CASSLRDRAYEQYF.